This is a list of T cell receptor beta chains from one sample in a study of blood T cell repertoires in COVID-19. Measured with immunoSEQ multiplex PCR; TCRdb has only the in-frame clones, and not every one. Of about 310,000 clones in the sample, about nine tenths were seen once. The source material was peripheral blood. Receptor source: a woman aged 25 to 45 with COVID-19, enrolled during active disease. CDR3s include the opening cysteine and the closing phenylalanine or tryptophan. D genes are given only for firm matches. Clone size appears in some rows only: once, few, many, or a class for an expanded clone.

size: once; V: TRBV9; J: TRBJ2-5; D: TRBD1; DNA: TGTGCCAGCAGCACCACAGGGGGCACAGGGGAGACCCAGTACTTC; CDR3: CASSTTGGTGETQYF
size: NA; V: TRBV6-1; J: TRBJ2-7; D: NA; DNA: TGTGCCAGCAGCGAAGAGGGGGGGCCGCCCTACGAGCAGTACTTC; CDR3: CASSEEGGPPYEQYF
size: NA; V: TRBV5-8; J: TRBJ1-2; D: NA; DNA: TGTGCCAGCAGCTTGCGACAGCCAAACTATGGCTACACCTTC; CDR3: CASSLRQPNYGYTF
size: NA; V: TRBV24-1; J: TRBJ2-2; D: TRBD2; DNA: TGTGCCACCAGTGCCTTGACCGGGACTAGCGAGACCGGGGAGCTGTTTTTT; CDR3: CATSALTGTSETGELFF
size: NA; V: TRBV28; J: TRBJ2-1; D: NA; DNA: TGTGCCAGCAGTCTACGAGGGCGACTGAGCTCCTACAATGAGCAGTTCTTC; CDR3: CASSLRGRLSSYNEQFF
size: NA; V: TRBV27; J: TRBJ2-7; D: NA; DNA: TGTGCCAGCAGTTTAGGTACAGGGCCCTACGAGCAGTACTTC; CDR3: CASSLGTGPYEQYF
size: NA; V: TRBV14; J: TRBJ2-1; D: NA; DNA: TGTGCCAGCCGACTAGGGTCCTACAATGAGCAGTTCTTC; CDR3: CASRLGSYNEQFF
size: NA; V: TRBV6-4; J: TRBJ2-6; D: TRBD1; DNA: TGTGCCAGCAGTGAAGGGACAGGGACTGGGGCCAACGTCCTGACTTTC; CDR3: CASSEGTGTGANVLTF
size: NA; V: TRBV21-1; J: TRBJ2-5; D: NA; DNA: TGTGCCAGCAGCTCCTCGGACAGGTCGGGGGAGACCCAGTACTTC; CDR3: CASSSSDRSGETQYF
size: NA; V: TRBV6-5; J: TRBJ1-5; D: NA; DNA: TGTGCCAGCTCGACTGCCCCGGGAATGCCCCAGCATTTT; CDR3: CASSTAPGMPQHF
size: NA; V: TRBV5-6; J: TRBJ2-6; D: NA; DNA: TGTGCCAGCAGCTTGGCAGGGGCCGGGGCCAACGTCCTGACTTTC; CDR3: CASSLAGAGANVLTF
size: NA; V: TRBV4-2; J: TRBJ2-7; D: TRBD2; DNA: TGTGCCAGCAGCCAAGTTATGCTAGCGGGACACGAGCAGTACTTC; CDR3: CASSQVMLAGHEQYF
size: NA; V: TRBV11-2; J: TRBJ1-2; D: NA; DNA: TGTGCCAGCAGTTATTCCGGGGGGGACCAATATGGCTACACCTTC; CDR3: CASSYSGGDQYGYTF
size: NA; V: TRBV27; J: TRBJ1-5; D: TRBD1; DNA: TGTGCCAGCAGTTCAGGACAGGGGAATCAGCCCCAGCATTTT; CDR3: CASSSGQGNQPQHF
size: NA; V: TRBV9; J: TRBJ1-1; D: NA; DNA: TGTGCCAGCAGCGTAGAAGTAGGGGACACTGAAGCTTTCTTT; CDR3: CASSVEVGDTEAFF
size: NA; V: TRBV20-1; J: TRBJ2-7; D: TRBD2; DNA: TGCAGTGCTAGTACTTCTAGCGGCCACGAGCAGTACTTC; CDR3: CSASTSSGHEQYF
size: NA; V: TRBV18; J: TRBJ1-2; D: TRBD1; DNA: TGTGCCAGCTCTCGACCGGAACAGGGGGCGGACTATGGCTACACCTTC; CDR3: CASSRPEQGADYGYTF
size: NA; V: TRBV28; J: TRBJ1-5; D: NA; DNA: TGTGCCACTGGACAGATAAATCAGCCCCAGCATTTT; CDR3: CATGQINQPQHF
size: NA; V: TRBV6-1; J: TRBJ1-5; D: NA; DNA: TGTGCCAGCAGTGAACCCTCGGGAGTTAGCAATCAGCCCCAGCATTTT; CDR3: CASSEPSGVSNQPQHF
size: many; V: TRBV2; J: TRBJ1-2; D: NA; DNA: TGTGCCAGCAGTGATGGGCAGAGCTATGGCTACACCTTC; CDR3: CASSDGQSYGYTF
size: once; V: TRBV30; J: TRBJ2-2; D: TRBD2; DNA: TGTGCCTGGACCCCAGGGACTAGCGGGAGGGAGCTGTTTTTT; CDR3: CAWTPGTSGRELFF